The clone carrying this TCR beta chain showed up just once. Its target is unknown. Time point defined: week 47, end of study. Topical imiquimod accompanied each vaccine dose, which consisted of 300 ug of mutant IDH1 20-mer peptide. This CDR3 is 15 amino acids long. Germline trimming cut 5 bases from V and 8 bases from J; bases unmatched to any gene: 12. Germline V gene lookup returns CDR1 GTSNPN and CDR2 SVGIG (reference sequence). The sample comes from a study of a mutant IDH1 vaccine in newly diagnosed glioma. This table comes from immunoSEQ multiplex PCR, and its TCRdb copy is limited to in-frame clones, with some not included. The sample has 84,000 or so clones, 75% to 85% seen once.

The sample was PBMCs, taken from a glioma patient whose treatment included an IDH1 peptide vaccine. This chain connects TRBV30 to TRBJ2-1, with TRBD2 matching over 10 bases. The receptor was isolated from a man aged 40-55 years with glioma. The CDR3 is CAWASGGRFSDEQFF. CDR3 sequence (DNA): TGTGCCTGGGCTAGCGGGGGCCGCTTTAGCGATGAGCAGTTCTTC.